These 32 T cell receptor beta chains were all obtained from the same sample, sequenced in a study of T-cell reconstitution after alpha-beta-depleted transplantation in children (dated by TCRdb to about 2016). Libraries were built with PCR. Sequencing took place on an Illumina HiSeq 2500. TCR library preparation used molecular barcoding, with unique molecular identifiers applied to normalize quantification of the TCRbeta repertoire. The raw public data were reprocessed by TCRdb itself: fastp quality trimming at Q25, MiXCR clonotype calling, in-frame beta chains only. A single entry per CDR3 protein holds the most common genes and DNA from its merged rows. This sample comprises about 540,000 distinct CDR3 sequences, approximately 20% of them detected only once. Of the sample, 3% to 4% is held by the ten largest clones. Source: PBMCs from the stem cell graft donor, taken from the stem cell graft. The receptors originated from a human donor who donated a stem cell graft to a child with acute lymphoblastic leukemia.

This clonotype was seen more than once but under ten times. The chain uses TRBV6-5 and TRBJ2-3; tentatively, D is TRBD1 or TRBD2 (5 bases each). The CDR3 has 15 amino acids. Deletions cut 0 bases from V and 0 bases from J, with 7 bases between. Germline V gene lookup returns CDR1 MNHEY and CDR2 SVGAGI. Written as DNA, the CDR3 is TGTGCCAGCAGTTACTCGGGGGTCAGCACAGATACGCAGTATTTT. It is translated as CASSYSGVSTDTQYF.

This clonotype has just a few counts. This rearrangement joins TRBV2 to TRBJ2-2; D might be TRBD1 (5 bases). The V end was cut by 7 bases, the J end by 0 bases, with 9 bases between. CDR3 length equals 14 residues. Germline loops: CDR1 SNHLY, CDR2 FYNNEI. CDR3: CASNQGSNTGELFF. The CDR3, as DNA: TGTGCCAGCAACCAGGGATCGAACACCGGGGAGCTGTTTTTT.

The V gene is TRBV24-1, the J gene TRBJ2-1; 11 nucleotides agree with TRBD2. V shed 5 bases and J 9 bases; nucleotides not matched to a gene: 2. In germline, CDR1 is KGHDR, CDR2 SFDVKD. CDR3 size: 13 residues. The CDR3 protein is CATSVLAGGEQFF. For the CDR3, the DNA is TGTGCCACCAGTGTGCTAGCGGGAGGTGAGCAGTTCTTC.

The chain joins TRBV7-9 to TRBJ2-3; D is unresolved. This CDR3 has 14 amino acids. The germline V and J ends were trimmed by 1 base and 5 bases, with 10 bases remaining between them. Germline V gene lookup returns CDR1 SEHNR and CDR2 FQNEAQ (reference sequence). The CDR3 loop is CASSLETSIDTQYF. Written as DNA, the CDR3 is TGTGCCAGCAGCTTAGAGACTTCCATAGATACGCAGTATTTT.

This chain joins TRBV20-1 and TRBJ2-3; TRBD2 agrees at 9 bases. The CDR3 spans 14 residues. Germline CDR1 is DFQATT and CDR2 is SNEGSKA (reference sequence). The ends lost 7 bases at V and 4 bases at J; junction bases unmatched: 9. As DNA, the CDR3 is TGCAGTGGAGGGGCGGGAGGGCCAGCAGATACGCAGTATTTT. Amino acid sequence: CSGGAGGPADTQYF.

This clonotype was seen a handful of times. This rearrangement joins TRBV15 to TRBJ2-3, with TRBD2 as a possible D gene (6 bases). In germline, CDR1 is LNHNV, CDR2 YYDKDF (reference sequence). V lost 1 base and J 1 base, leaving 6 bases between the germline ends. The CDR3 has 14 residues. The CDR3 loop reads CATSRGGGTDTQYF. DNA for the CDR3: TGTGCCACCAGCAGAGGGGGGGGCACAGATACGCAGTATTTT.

The V gene is TRBV11-2, the J gene TRBJ1-1; D not certain. The V end lost 5 bases, the J end lost 1 base, and 14 bases lay between the germline ends. From germline, CDR1 is SGHAT and CDR2 FQNNGV. This CDR3 contains 15 residues. The CDR3 spells CASSQRTSRNTEAFF. CDR3 bases: TGTGCCAGCAGCCAACGCACCAGCCGGAACACTGAAGCTTTCTTT. The full variable domain, rest sourced from reference TRBV11-2 and TRBJ1-1, is EAGVAQSPRYKIIEKRQSVAFWCNPISGHATLYWYQQILGQGPKLLIQFQNNGVVDDSQLPKDRFSAERLKGVDSTLKIQPAKLEDSAVYLCASSQRTSRNTEAFFGQGTRLTVV.

DNA of the CDR3: TGTGCCAGCAGCTTCGACGCTGCGGGGCCTAGGAACGAGCAGTACTTC. Its protein product is CASSFDAAGPRNEQYF. V is TRBV7-9 and J is TRBJ2-7; D is perhaps TRBD2 (6 bases). This CDR3 is built from 16 residues. V lost 3 bases and J 5 bases, leaving 20 bases between the germline ends. Germline-derived CDR1 and CDR2 are SEHNR and FQNEAQ (reference sequence).

J is TRBJ2-5 and V is TRBV5-1; 7 nucleotides align to TRBD1. V lost 1 base, J lost 4 bases, and 7 bases stayed unmatched. The CDR3 has 15 amino acids. Looked up from germline, CDR1 is SGHRS and CDR2 is YFSETQ. The chain's CDR3 is CASSLMGQPPETQYF. The CDR3 DNA is TGCGCCAGCAGCTTGATGGGACAGCCACCAGAGACCCAGTACTTC.

The J gene is TRBJ2-1, the V gene TRBV11-3; a possible D gene is TRBD1 (6 bases). V lost 6 bases and J 8 bases, leaving 17 bases between the germline ends. From germline, CDR1 is SGHNT and CDR2 YENEEA. The CDR3 is 14 residues long. The CDR3 DNA reads TGTGCCAGCAGTCCGATACTGGGGGCCGATGAGCAGTTCTTC. Amino acids: CASSPILGADEQFF.

This chain joins TRBV29-1 and TRBJ1-5; D is unresolved. The germline V gene has CDR1 SQVTM and CDR2 ANQGSEA. V was clipped by 5 bases and J by 4 bases, with 9 bases between them. This CDR3 is 12 amino acids long. The CDR3 loop is CSVQDENQPQHF. The CDR3 DNA follows: TGCAGCGTTCAGGACGAGAATCAGCCCCAGCATTTT.

This clonotype has a handful of counts. Here the CDR3 reads CAYRSSGRAWCYGELFF. CDR3 sequence (DNA): TGCGCCTACCGATCTAGCGGGAGGGCCTGGTGCTACGGGGAGCTGTTTTTT. The rearrangement joins TRBV23-1 to TRBJ2-2, with TRBD2 matching 12 bases. TRBV23-1 is filed as an ORF, its function uncertain. This CDR3 region has 17 residues. Trimming took 11 bases from V and 7 from J; bases not matched to a gene: 17.

This clonotype was counted between two and nine times. J is TRBJ2-4 and V is TRBV12-3 or TRBV12-4; D is uncertain. V gave up 2 bases and J gave up 4 bases, with 18 bases separating them. The CDR3 is 17 amino acids. CDR3 DNA: TGTGCCAGCAGTTTAACCGCCCCGGGTGGAAAGAAAAACATTCAGTACTTC. Its protein product is CASSLTAPGGKKNIQYF.

This clonotype was observed a handful of times. The chain carries TRBV5-5 and TRBJ1-2, with D perhaps matching TRBD1 (5 bases). The germline V and J ends were trimmed by 1 base and 2 bases, with 12 bases remaining between them. Germline V gives CDR1 SGHKS, CDR2 YYEKEE (reference sequence). The CDR3 has 15 amino acids. CDR3 region: CASSLLLSGNYGYTF. CDR3 DNA: TGTGCCAGCAGCTTGCTCCTATCAGGGAACTATGGCTACACCTTC. The complete variable domain, with remaining parts taken from reference TRBV5-5 and TRBJ1-2, reads DAGVTQSPTHLIKTRGQQVTLRCSPISGHKSVSWYQQVLGQGPQFIFQYYEKEERGRGNFPDRFSARQFPNYSSELNVNALLLGDSALYLCASSLLLSGNYGYTFGSGTRLTVV.

The gene calls are TRBV5-1 and TRBJ2-1; no firm D call. This CDR3 has 11 residues. V shed 4 bases and J shed 10 bases, with 9 bases lying between them. Germline lookup yields CDR1 SGHRS and CDR2 YFSETQ. DNA of the CDR3: TGCGCCAGCAGCCCAAATCGAGAGCAGTTCTTC. The encoded protein is CASSPNREQFF. Combining the CDR3 with reference TRBV5-1 and TRBJ2-1 gives the whole variable domain KAGVTQTPRYLIKTRGQQVTLSCSPISGHRSVSWYQQTPGQGLQFLFEYFSETQRNKGNFPGRFSGRQFSNSRSEMNVSTLELGDSALYLCASSPNREQFFGPGTRLTVL.

The chain has TRBV4-2 and TRBJ2-2; 12 bases line up with TRBD2. The CDR3 is 20 amino acids. J gave up 0 bases and V 4 bases, and 12 bases lay outside the gene matches. In germline, CDR1 is LGHNA, CDR2 YNFKEQ. The CDR3 DNA sequence: TGTGCCAGCAGCCGCGGACTAGCGGGATCTGAACCTGCGAACACCGGGGAGCTGTTTTTT. Translation gives CASSRGLAGSEPANTGELFF.

As concerns this clonotype: This may arise from a read error, as a much more abundant clone is one base away. The chain employs TRBV12-3 or TRBV12-4 and TRBJ1-2, with D possibly matching TRBD1 (5 bases). The CDR3 loop spans 14 amino acids. V was shortened by 3 bases and J by 7 bases, with 15 bases between the two germline ends. Here the CDR3 reads CASSLICFGGGYTF. In DNA form, the CDR3 reads TGTGCCAGCAGTTTGATTTGTTTTGGGGGTGGCTACACCTTC.

J is TRBJ2-7 and V is TRBV4-1; 8 nucleotides align to TRBD1. Trimming took 0 bases from V and 2 from J; bases not matched to a gene: 3. This CDR3 region has 15 residues. The V gene's germline CDR1 is MGHRA and CDR2 YSYEKL. The DNA of the CDR3 is TGCGCCAGCAGCCAAGATACAGGGGGGCCCTACGAGCAGTACTTC. This encodes CASSQDTGGPYEQYF.

This clonotype was seen a handful of times. The V and J genes are TRBV19 and TRBJ2-1, with TRBD2 matching over 9 bases. CDR3 length: 15 residues. Germline V gene sequence: CDR1 LNHDA, CDR2 SQIVND (reference sequence). Trimming at V came to 5 bases and at J to 5 bases, leaving 7 bases not matched to a gene. The CDR3 protein is CASSYSGGWNNEQFF. The CDR3 region has the DNA TGTGCCAGTAGTTATAGCGGGGGTTGGAACAATGAGCAGTTCTTC.

The rearrangement joins TRBV19 to TRBJ1-1, with D unclear. V was shortened by 3 bases and J by 8 bases, with 7 bases between the two germline ends. This CDR3 has 11 amino acids. Germline lookup yields CDR1 LNHDA and CDR2 SQIVND (reference sequence). CDR3 amino acids: CASSIQAEAFF. Here the CDR3 DNA reads TGTGCCAGTAGTATCCAGGCCGAAGCTTTCTTT.

There are a few counts of this clonotype. The genes are TRBV5-1 and TRBJ2-1, with TRBD2 identical over 16 bases. The germline CDR1 and CDR2 sequences are SGHRS and YFSETQ. The CDR3 has 17 amino acids. The junction had 7 bases not matched to a gene; V was cut back by 2 bases and J by 8 bases. The CDR3 loop is CASSFSGTSGRADEQFF. CDR3 nucleotide sequence: TGCGCCAGCAGCTTCTCCGGGACTAGCGGGAGGGCCGATGAGCAGTTCTTC. Complete variable domain (other parts from reference TRBV5-1 and TRBJ2-1): KAGVTQTPRYLIKTRGQQVTLSCSPISGHRSVSWYQQTPGQGLQFLFEYFSETQRNKGNFPGRFSGRQFSNSRSEMNVSTLELGDSALYLCASSFSGTSGRADEQFFGPGTRLTVL.

There are a few counts of this clonotype. The chain recombines TRBV7-6 with TRBJ1-3; possibly TRBD1 for D (5 bases). CDR1 is SGHVS and CDR2 is FNYEAQ in the germline V gene. The CDR3 consists of 15 residues. The V and J ends lost 1 base and 3 bases respectively, with 10 bases between them. CDR3: CASSLGTGVGNTIYF. In DNA, the CDR3 is TGTGCCAGCAGCTTAGGAACGGGGGTTGGAAACACCATATATTTT. The variable domain in full, with the rest retrieved from reference TRBV7-6 and TRBJ1-3, is GAGVSQSPRYKVTKRGQDVALRCDPISGHVSLYWYRQALGQGPEFLTYFNYEAQQDKSGLPNDRFSAERPEGSISTLTIQRTEQRDSAMYRCASSLGTGVGNTIYFGEGSWLTVV.

The chain has TRBV3-1 and TRBJ2-1; D is undetermined. The CDR3 is 17 residues long. Trimming took 0 bases from V and 0 from J, leaving 12 bases between them. The germline gives CDR1 LGHDT, CDR2 YNNKEL (reference sequence). Here the CDR3 reads CASSQDPGRFSYNEQFF. CDR3 DNA sequence: TGTGCCAGCAGCCAAGATCCCGGACGCTTCTCCTACAATGAGCAGTTCTTC.

The gene calls are TRBV2 and TRBJ2-7, with TRBD1 as a possible D gene (5 bases). This CDR3 is built from 13 residues. Germline V gene data show CDR1 as SNHLY and CDR2 as FYNNEI. V was shortened by 7 bases and J by 4 bases, with 14 bases between the two germline ends. CDR3 sequence: CASNLGQGYEQYF. CDR3 sequence (DNA): TGTGCCAGCAACCTCGGCCAGGGTTACGAGCAGTACTTC. Together with reference TRBV2 and TRBJ2-7, the CDR3 gives the full variable domain: EPEVTQTPSHQVTQMGQEVILRCVPISNHLYFYWYRQILGQKVEFLVSFYNNEISEKSEIFDDQFSVERPDGSNFTLKIRSTKLEDSAMYFCASNLGQGYEQYFGPGTRLTVT.

The chain uses TRBV18 and TRBJ1-4, with unresolved D. The CDR3 is 13 amino acids. Germline CDR1 is KGHSH and CDR2 is LQKENI. V was shortened by 5 bases and J by 6 bases, with 10 bases between the two germline ends. DNA for the CDR3: TGTGCCAGCTCAGACCTCCCAGATGAAAAACTGTTTTTT. This encodes CASSDLPDEKLFF. Together with reference TRBV18 and TRBJ1-4, the CDR3 gives the full variable domain: NAGVMQNPRHLVRRRGQEARLRCSPMKGHSHVYWYRQLPEEGLKFMVYLQKENIIDESGMPKERFSAEFPKEGPSILRIQQVVRGDSAAYFCASSDLPDEKLFFGSGTQLSVL.

In this sample, this clonotype turned up a few times. V is TRBV2 and J is TRBJ2-7; 7 bases are a match to TRBD1. Looked up from germline, CDR1 is SNHLY and CDR2 is FYNNEI. This CDR3 is 14 amino acids long. J lost 4 bases, V lost 4 bases, and 7 bases had no gene match. The DNA of the CDR3 is TGTGCCAGCAGTGGGGTGGGACAGAATTACGAGCAGTACTTC. It codes for CASSGVGQNYEQYF.

To note about this clonotype: One end of the junction fails to match germline, which may point to a read error. The CDR3 protein is CASSLYGGF. In DNA form, the CDR3 reads TGTGCCAGCAGCTTATACGGCGGGTTC. This sequence joins TRBV7-2 and TRBJ2-7, with a possible D match to TRBD2 (5 bases). The CDR3 contains 9 residues. Germline V gene data show CDR1 as SGHTA and CDR2 as FQGNSA.

The rearrangement uses TRBV14 and TRBJ2-2; tentative D call: TRBD1 (6 bases). This CDR3 contains 15 residues. Looked up from germline, CDR1 is SGHDN and CDR2 is FVKESK. Trimming shortened V by 5 bases and J by 1 base, and 11 bases separated the two germline ends. CDR3 loop: CASSFGGWNTGELFF. The CDR3 DNA reads TGTGCCAGCAGCTTTGGGGGCTGGAACACCGGGGAGCTGTTTTTT.

The sample holds a few counts of this clonotype. The genes are TRBV5-6 and TRBJ2-7; D call uncertain. The CDR3 extends over 12 amino acids. The germline CDR1 and CDR2 sequences are SGHDT and YYEEEE. V lost 2 bases to trimming and J lost 5 bases, with 8 bases between them. CDR3 in DNA: TGTGCCAGCAGCTTTGTCACGAACGAGCAGTACTTC. It encodes CASSFVTNEQYF.

This clonotype was seen only a few times. This sequence joins TRBV29-1 and TRBJ1-4; D uncertain. Trimming pared 0 bases from V and 5 bases from J, leaving 13 bases between. The V gene's germline CDR1 is SQVTM and CDR2 ANQGSEA. This CDR3 region has 15 residues. CDR3 region: CSVEDSAGRNEKLFF. CDR3 DNA: TGCAGCGTTGAAGATTCGGCAGGCAGAAATGAAAAACTGTTTTTT.

This clonotype was detected once. The chain joins TRBV7-6 to TRBJ2-2, with 9 nucleotides matching TRBD2. The CDR3 is 14 amino acids. V gave up 5 bases and J gave up 7 bases; unmatched junction bases: 5. CDR1 is SGHVS and CDR2 is FNYEAQ in the germline V gene. CDR3 nucleotides: TGTGCCAGCAGCACTACTAGCGGGTTCGGGGAGCTGTTTTTT. Translating gives CASSTTSGFGELFF.

The chain links TRBV5-1 to TRBJ1-1; no clear D gene. The germline V and J ends were trimmed by 0 bases and 4 bases, with 13 bases remaining between them. The germline CDR1 and CDR2 sequences are SGHRS and YFSETQ. The length of the CDR3 is 15 residues. The CDR3 DNA follows: TGCGCCAGCAGCTTGGGGCAGCAAGAAATCACTGAAGCTTTCTTT. It translates to CASSLGQQEITEAFF.